This TCR beta chain is drawn from a study of identical twins. The germline gives CDR1 SQVTM, CDR2 ANQGSEA. Trimming took off 3 bases at V and 7 bases at J, with 16 bases between the two ends. The length of the CDR3 is 13 residues. MiXCR was run by TCRdb on the 5' RACE reads, yielding one entry per CDR3 protein. The sample lists just under 650,000 distinct CDR3 sequences, 7% to 7.5% occurring once. This clonotype was seen many times. The sample was also reused in another study, on yellow fever vaccine responses in identical twins.

The chain joins TRBV29-1 to TRBJ2-7; the D is unclear. The sequenced sample consisted of PBMCs. The sequence came from a woman between 18 and 29 years old in good health. The CDR3 sequence is CSVEVRQHLEQYF. CDR3 nucleotide sequence: TGCAGCGTTGAGGTGCGACAACACTTGGAGCAGTACTTC.